This record concerns one T cell receptor (beta chain) sequence. Its antigen is not yet known. Qualities for individual bases were not recorded, and no much larger clone is one base off. TCRbeta CDR3 regions were amplified from genomic DNA by means of the immunoSEQ Assay, a bias-controlled multiplex PCR. Regarding the original processing steps: Nucleated cell counts per sample were estimated from amplification of reference gene primers within the assay. To quantify the absolute abundance of each unique TCRbeta CDR3 rearrangement, sequence reads were collapsed and filtered. For each sample, productive Simpson clonality was calculated as the square root of Simpson's diversity index over productive rearrangements. TCRdb took over this immuneACCESS table, retaining in-frame rearrangements with V and J assigned. Such tables are incomplete; in checked studies, under half of the missing clones stem from an unresolved V gene, and the remainder is unexplained. V, J and clone size are those of that table, while D and trimming were read from the DNA. This sample has over 130,000 clones in its table, and over 75% of those were observed once. The top ten hold roughly 2.9% of the sample.

This entry comes from a study of blood T cell repertoires in COVID-19 (dated by TCRdb to 2020 to 2021). Context from the whole study: Samples covering the acute and convalescent phases of COVID-19 were provided by collaborators in the United States, Italy and Spain. The prospective study material was composed of cDNA or gDNA derived from T cells, B-cell-depleted T cells, or PBMCs. Subjects who had been exposed to COVID-19, were actively infected with it, or had recovered from it provided the deeply sampled blood TCRbeta repertoires that made up the dataset. The repertoires were made available in a free public database intended to serve as a resource for research on the immune response to SARS-CoV-2. The samples were drawn from two sources: the first 160 participants of the ongoing ImmuneRACE study, and over 1,000 subjects contributed by 6 global collaborators. A de-identified subject ID, COVID-19 status, age in years and sex were almost always included in the sample metadata. Where available, HLA class I and class II types were taken from metadata supplied by the sample provider and were not determined by assay-based typing.

The germline V gene (reference sequence) specifies LNHNV as CDR1 and YYDKDF as CDR2. There are 14 amino acids in the CDR3, from cysteine to phenylalanine inclusive. Only the CDR3 part of the read is kept: 42 bases, read in frame from the first base. V and J are truncated by 5 bases and 5 bases respectively, leaving an intervening sequence of 15 bases. Collaborating institutions collected whole blood in K2EDTA tubes following their own protocols. For TCRbeta analysis, collaborators shipped samples as frozen whole blood, isolated PBMCs, or DNA extracted from either of those sample types. General findings and caveats noted by the study authors: Clinical and demographic metadata were provided uncurated, with the amount varying by source and participant.

This chain joins TRBV15 to TRBJ2-5; TRBD2 is perhaps the D gene, given 7 matching bases. The sequenced material came from peripheral blood. The TCR was taken from a man aged 50-59 years with acute or convalescent COVID-19. The CDR3 region: CATSGRGAAETQYF. The DNA sequence follows: TGTGCCACCAGCGGTCGGGGGGCGGCGGAGACCCAGTACTTC.